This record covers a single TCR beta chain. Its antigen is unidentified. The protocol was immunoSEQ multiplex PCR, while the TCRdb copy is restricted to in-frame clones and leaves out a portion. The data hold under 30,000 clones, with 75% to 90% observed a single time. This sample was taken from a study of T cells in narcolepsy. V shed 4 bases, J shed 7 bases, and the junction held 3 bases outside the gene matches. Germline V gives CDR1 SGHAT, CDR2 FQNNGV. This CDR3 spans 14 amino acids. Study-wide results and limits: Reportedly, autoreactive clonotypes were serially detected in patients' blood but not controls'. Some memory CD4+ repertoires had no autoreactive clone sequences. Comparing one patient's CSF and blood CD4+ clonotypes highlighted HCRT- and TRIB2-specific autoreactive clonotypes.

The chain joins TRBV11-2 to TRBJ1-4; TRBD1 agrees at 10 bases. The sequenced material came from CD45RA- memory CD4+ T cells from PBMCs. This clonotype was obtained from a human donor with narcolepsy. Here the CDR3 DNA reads TGTGCCAGCAGCTGGACAGGGGGGTCTGAAAAACTGTTTTTT. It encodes CASSWTGGSEKLFF.